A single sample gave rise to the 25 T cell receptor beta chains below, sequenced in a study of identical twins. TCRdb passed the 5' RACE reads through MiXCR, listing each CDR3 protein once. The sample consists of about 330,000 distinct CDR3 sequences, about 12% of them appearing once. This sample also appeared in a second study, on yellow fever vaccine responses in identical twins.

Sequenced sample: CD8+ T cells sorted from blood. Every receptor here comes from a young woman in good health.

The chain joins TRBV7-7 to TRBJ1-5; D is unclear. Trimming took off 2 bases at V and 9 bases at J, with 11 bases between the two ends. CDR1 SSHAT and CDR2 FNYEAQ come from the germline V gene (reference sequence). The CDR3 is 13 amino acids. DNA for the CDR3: TGTGCCAGCAGCTTAACCGAGGCGGCGCCCCAGCATTTT. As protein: CASSLTEAAPQHF.

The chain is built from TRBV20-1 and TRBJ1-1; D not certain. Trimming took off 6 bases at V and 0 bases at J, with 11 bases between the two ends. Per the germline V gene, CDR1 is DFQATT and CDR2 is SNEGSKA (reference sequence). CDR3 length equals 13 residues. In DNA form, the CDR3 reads TGCAGTGCATCCCGGGGATTGAACACTGAAGCTTTCTTT. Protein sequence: CSASRGLNTEAFF.

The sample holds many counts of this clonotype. CDR3 coding DNA: TGTGCCAGCAGCCCAAGCTCCTACAATGAGCAGTTCTTC. Translating gives CASSPSSYNEQFF. The chain couples TRBV12-3 or TRBV12-4 to TRBJ2-1; D is uncertain. V was cut by 6 bases and J by 0 bases, with 6 bases left in between. The CDR3 runs to 13 residues.

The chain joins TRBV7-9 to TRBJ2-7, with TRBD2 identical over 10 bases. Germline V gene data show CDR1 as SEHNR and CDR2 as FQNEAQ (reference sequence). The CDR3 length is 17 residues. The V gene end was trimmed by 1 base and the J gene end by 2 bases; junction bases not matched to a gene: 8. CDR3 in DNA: TGTGCCAGCAGCTTAGGGGCTAGCGGGAGCGGAACCTACGAGCAGTACTTC. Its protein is CASSLGASGSGTYEQYF.

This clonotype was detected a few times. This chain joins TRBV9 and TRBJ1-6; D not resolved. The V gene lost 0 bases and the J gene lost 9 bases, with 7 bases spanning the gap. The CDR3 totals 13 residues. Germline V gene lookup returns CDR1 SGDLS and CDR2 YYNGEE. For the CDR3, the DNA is TGTGCCAGCAGCGTAGGGACTGGTTCACCCCTCCACTTT. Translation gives CASSVGTGSPLHF. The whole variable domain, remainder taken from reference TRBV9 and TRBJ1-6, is DSGVTQTPKHLITATGQRVTLRCSPRSGDLSVYWYQQSLDQGLQFLIQYYNGEERAKGNILERFSAQQFPDLHSELNLSSLELGDSALYFCASSVGTGSPLHFGNGTRLTVT.

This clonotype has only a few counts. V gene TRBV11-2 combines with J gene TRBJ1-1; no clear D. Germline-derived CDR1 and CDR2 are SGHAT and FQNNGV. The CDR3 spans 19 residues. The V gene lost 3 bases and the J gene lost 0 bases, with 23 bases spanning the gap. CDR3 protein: CASSFKFTDPFDMNTEAFF. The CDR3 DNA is TGTGCCAGCAGCTTCAAATTTACCGACCCATTCGACATGAACACTGAAGCTTTCTTT.

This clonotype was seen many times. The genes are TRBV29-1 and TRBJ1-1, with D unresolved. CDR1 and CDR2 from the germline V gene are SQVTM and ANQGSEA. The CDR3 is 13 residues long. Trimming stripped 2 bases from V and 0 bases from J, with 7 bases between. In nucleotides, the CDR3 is TGCAGCGTTGAAACAGAACTGAACACTGAAGCTTTCTTT. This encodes CSVETELNTEAFF.

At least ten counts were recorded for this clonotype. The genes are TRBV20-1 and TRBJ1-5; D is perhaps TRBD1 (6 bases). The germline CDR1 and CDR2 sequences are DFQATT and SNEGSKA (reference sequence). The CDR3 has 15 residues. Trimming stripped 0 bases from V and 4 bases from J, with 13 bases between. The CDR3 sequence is CSARDPGTGNQPQHF. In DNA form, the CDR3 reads TGCAGTGCTAGAGATCCCGGAACAGGGAATCAGCCCCAGCATTTT.

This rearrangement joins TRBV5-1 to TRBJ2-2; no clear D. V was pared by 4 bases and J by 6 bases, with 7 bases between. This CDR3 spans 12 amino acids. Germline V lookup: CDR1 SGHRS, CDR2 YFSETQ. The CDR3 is CASSIRSGELFF. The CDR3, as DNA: TGCGCCAGCAGCATACGTTCCGGGGAGCTGTTTTTT.

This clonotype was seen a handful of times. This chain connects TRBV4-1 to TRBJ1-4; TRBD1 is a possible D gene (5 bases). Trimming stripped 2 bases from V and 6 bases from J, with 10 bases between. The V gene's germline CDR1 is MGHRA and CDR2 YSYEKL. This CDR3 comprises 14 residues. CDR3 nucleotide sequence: TGCGCCAGCAGCCAAACTCCAGGGCATGAAAAACTGTTTTTT. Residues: CASSQTPGHEKLFF.

This CDR3 is CASSLGAASGRETQYF. In DNA, the CDR3 is TGTGCCAGCAGTTTAGGGGCTGCTAGCGGGAGAGAGACCCAGTACTTC. The chain recombines TRBV28 with TRBJ2-5, with TRBD2 matching over 10 bases. Germline V gives CDR1 MDHEN, CDR2 SYDVKM. This CDR3 region has 16 residues. V was pared by 2 bases and J by 4 bases, with 7 bases of the junction left unmatched.

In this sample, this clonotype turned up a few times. Written as DNA, the CDR3 is TGTGCCAGCGACCATGTGGGGTCCCCCTACAATGAGCAGTTCTTC. Protein product: CASDHVGSPYNEQFF. The chain couples TRBV6-2 or TRBV6-3 to TRBJ2-1, with D unresolved. V was trimmed by 8 bases and J by 2 bases, leaving 16 bases between them. The CDR3 loop spans 15 amino acids. Germline CDR1 MNHEY, CDR2 SVGEGT.

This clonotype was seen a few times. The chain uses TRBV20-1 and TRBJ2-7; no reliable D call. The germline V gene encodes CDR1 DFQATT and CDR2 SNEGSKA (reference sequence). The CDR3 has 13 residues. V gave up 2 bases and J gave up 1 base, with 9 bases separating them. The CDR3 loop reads CSARMSDSYEQYF. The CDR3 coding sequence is TGCAGTGCTAGAATGTCTGATTCCTACGAGCAGTACTTC.

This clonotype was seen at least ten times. The chain's CDR3 is CASSLLAGVNEQFF. In DNA form, the CDR3 reads TGTGCCAGCAGCCTTCTAGCGGGAGTCAATGAGCAGTTCTTC. The chain employs TRBV12-3 or TRBV12-4 and TRBJ2-1; 10 bases fit TRBD2. With 6 bases clipped from V and 6 bases from J, the junction kept 5 bases outside the gene matches. The CDR3 covers 14 residues.

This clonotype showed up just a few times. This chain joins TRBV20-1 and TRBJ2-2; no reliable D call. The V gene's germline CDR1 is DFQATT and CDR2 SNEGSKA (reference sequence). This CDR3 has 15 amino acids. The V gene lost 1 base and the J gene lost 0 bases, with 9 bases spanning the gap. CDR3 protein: CSARALTPNTGELFF. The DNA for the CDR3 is TGCAGTGCTAGAGCACTGACACCGAACACCGGGGAGCTGTTTTTT.

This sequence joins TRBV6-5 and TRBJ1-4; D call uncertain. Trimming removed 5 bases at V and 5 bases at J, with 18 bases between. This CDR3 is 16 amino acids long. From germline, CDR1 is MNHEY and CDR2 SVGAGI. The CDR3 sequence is CASSLDPGPLNEKLFF. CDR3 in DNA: TGTGCCAGCAGTCTCGATCCGGGCCCTTTAAATGAAAAACTGTTTTTT.

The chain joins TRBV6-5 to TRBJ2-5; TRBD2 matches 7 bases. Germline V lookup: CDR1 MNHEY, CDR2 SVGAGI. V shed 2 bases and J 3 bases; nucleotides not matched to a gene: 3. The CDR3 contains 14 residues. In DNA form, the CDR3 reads TGTGCCAGCAGTTACGGGCTAGCGGAAGAGACCCAGTACTTC. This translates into CASSYGLAEETQYF.

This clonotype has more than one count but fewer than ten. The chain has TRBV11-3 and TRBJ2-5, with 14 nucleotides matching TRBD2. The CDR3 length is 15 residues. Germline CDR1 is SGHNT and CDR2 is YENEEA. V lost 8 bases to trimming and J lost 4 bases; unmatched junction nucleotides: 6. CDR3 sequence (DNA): TGTGCCAGCGCCTCCGGGACTAGCGGGGGAGAGACCCAGTACTTC. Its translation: CASASGTSGGETQYF.

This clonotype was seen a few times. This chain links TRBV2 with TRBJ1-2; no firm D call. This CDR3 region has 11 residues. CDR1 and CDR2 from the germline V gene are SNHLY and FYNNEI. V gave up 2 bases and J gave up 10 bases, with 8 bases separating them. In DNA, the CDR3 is TGTGCCAGCAGTGAATCTAAAAACTACACCTTC. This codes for CASSESKNYTF.

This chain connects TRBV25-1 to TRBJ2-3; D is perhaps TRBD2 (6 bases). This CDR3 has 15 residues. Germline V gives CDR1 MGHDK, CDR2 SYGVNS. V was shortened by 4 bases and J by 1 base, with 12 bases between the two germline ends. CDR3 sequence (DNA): TGTGCCAGCAGTGCTACGGGGGTACGCACAGATACGCAGTATTTT. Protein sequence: CASSATGVRTDTQYF.

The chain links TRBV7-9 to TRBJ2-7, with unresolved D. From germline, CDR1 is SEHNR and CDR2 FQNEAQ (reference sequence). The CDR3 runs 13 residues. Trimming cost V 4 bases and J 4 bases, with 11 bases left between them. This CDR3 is CASSSQTSYEQYV. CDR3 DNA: TGTGCCAGCAGCTCCCAAACAAGTTACGAGCAGTACGTC.

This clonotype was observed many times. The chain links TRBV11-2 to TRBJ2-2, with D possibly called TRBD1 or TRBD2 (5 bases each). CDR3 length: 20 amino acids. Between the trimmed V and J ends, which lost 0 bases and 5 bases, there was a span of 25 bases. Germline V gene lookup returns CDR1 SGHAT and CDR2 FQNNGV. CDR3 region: CASSLDLRDSTNRDTGELFF. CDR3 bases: TGTGCCAGCAGCTTAGATCTCAGAGACAGTACAAATCGGGATACCGGGGAGCTGTTTTTT. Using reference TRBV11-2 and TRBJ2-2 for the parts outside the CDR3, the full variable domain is EAGVAQSPRYKIIEKRQSVAFWCNPISGHATLYWYQQILGQGPKLLIQFQNNGVVDDSQLPKDRFSAERLKGVDSTLKIQPAKLEDSAVYLCASSLDLRDSTNRDTGELFFGEGSRLTVL.

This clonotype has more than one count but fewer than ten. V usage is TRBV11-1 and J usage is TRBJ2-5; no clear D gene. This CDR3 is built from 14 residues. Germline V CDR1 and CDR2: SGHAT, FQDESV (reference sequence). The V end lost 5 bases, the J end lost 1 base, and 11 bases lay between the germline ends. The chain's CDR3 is CASSRPVFQETQYF. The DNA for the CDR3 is TGTGCCAGCAGCCGGCCGGTATTCCAAGAGACCCAGTACTTC. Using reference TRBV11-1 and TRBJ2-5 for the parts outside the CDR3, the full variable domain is EAEVAQSPRYKITEKSQAVAFWCDPISGHATLYWYRQILGQGPELLVQFQDESVVDDSQLPKDRFSAERLKGVDSTLKIQPAELGDSAMYLCASSRPVFQETQYFGPGTRLLVL.

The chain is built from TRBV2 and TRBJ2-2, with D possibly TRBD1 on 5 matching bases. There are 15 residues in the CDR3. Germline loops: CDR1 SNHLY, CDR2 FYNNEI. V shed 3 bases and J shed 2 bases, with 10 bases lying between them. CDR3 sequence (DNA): TGTGCCAGCAGTGACAGGACAACAAACACCGGGGAGCTGTTTTTT. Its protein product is CASSDRTTNTGELFF.

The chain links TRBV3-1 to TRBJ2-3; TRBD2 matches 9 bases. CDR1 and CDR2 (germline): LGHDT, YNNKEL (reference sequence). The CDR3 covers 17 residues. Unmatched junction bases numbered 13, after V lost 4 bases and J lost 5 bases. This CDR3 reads CASSPSGREGLRDTQYF. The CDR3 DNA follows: TGTGCCAGCAGCCCATCCGGGCGGGAGGGCCTTAGAGATACGCAGTATTTT.